This entry features one T cell receptor (beta chain) sequence. This entry belongs to a study of control samples from healthy donors and cancer patients. Data came from immunoSEQ multiplex PCR; TCRdb stores just in-frame clones and leaves some out. The sample consists of roughly 120,000 clones, 80% to 95% of them appearing once. This CDR3 has 13 amino acids. Looked up from germline, CDR1 is SGDLS and CDR2 is YYNGEE. V lost 4 bases to trimming and J lost 1 base, with 7 bases between them. V is TRBV9 and J is TRBJ2-3; no firm D call. The sample comprised blood. This receptor was obtained from a young woman in good health. Here the CDR3 DNA reads TGTGCCAGCAGCCCCCCGCGCACAGATACGCAGTATTTT. Protein sequence: CASSPPRTDTQYF.